The clone carrying this T cell receptor beta chain came up many times. Its antigen is currently unknown. Template switching (which added a universal primer site) was used, and cDNA carried unique molecular identifiers. TCRdb passed the 5' RACE reads through MiXCR, listing each CDR3 protein once. The repertoire includes about 200,000 distinct CDR3 sequences, more than 9% of them detected once, and about a tenth sits in the top ten. This sample was included in a study of identical twins. Study-wide points: Within monozygotic twins, out-of-frame TCR alpha sharing was underestimated by the models. The authors drew conclusions from cross-sectional statistical analysis rather than following the same donors. With abundant cord blood beta clonotypes, insertions were fewer; memory repertoires showed no such pattern.

Per the germline V gene, CDR1 is DFQATT and CDR2 is SNEGSKA (reference sequence). CDR3 length: 15 amino acids. Deletions cut 1 base from V and 0 bases from J, with 7 bases between. The clonotype comes from a man aged 50-59 years in good health. V gene TRBV20-1 combines with J gene TRBJ1-6; no firm D call. The sequencing input was memory T cells sorted from blood. The CDR3 sequence: CSARGHSSYNSPLHF. The DNA of the CDR3 is TGCAGTGCTAGAGGTCACAGCTCCTATAATTCACCCCTCCACTTT.